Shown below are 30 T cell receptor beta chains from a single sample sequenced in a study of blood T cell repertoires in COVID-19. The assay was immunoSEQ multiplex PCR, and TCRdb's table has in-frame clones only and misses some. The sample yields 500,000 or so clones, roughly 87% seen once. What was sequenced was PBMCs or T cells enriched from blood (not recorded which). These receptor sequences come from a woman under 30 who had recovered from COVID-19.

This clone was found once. The DNA of the CDR3 is TGTGCCAGCAGCTATCAGGGCTACACTGAAGCTTTCTTT. Protein product: CASSYQGYTEAFF. V usage is TRBV21-1 and J usage is TRBJ1-1; no check of the table's D call, TRBD1, against the DNA was made. TRBV21-1 is noted as a pseudogene. The CDR3 contains 13 residues.

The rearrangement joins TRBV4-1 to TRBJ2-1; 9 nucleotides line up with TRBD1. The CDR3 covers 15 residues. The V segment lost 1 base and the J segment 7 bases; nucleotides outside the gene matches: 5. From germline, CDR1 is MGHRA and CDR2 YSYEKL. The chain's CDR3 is CASSQGGQGKNEQFF. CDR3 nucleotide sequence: TGCGCCAGCAGCCAAGGTGGACAGGGGAAAAATGAGCAGTTCTTC.

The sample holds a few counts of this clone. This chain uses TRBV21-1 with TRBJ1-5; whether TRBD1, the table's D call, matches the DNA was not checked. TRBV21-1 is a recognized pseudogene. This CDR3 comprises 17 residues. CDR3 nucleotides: TGTGCCAGCAGCAAAGGATTGGGGGACAGGCTCCACGGGCCCCAGCATTTT. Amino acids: CASSKGLGDRLHGPQHF.

The CDR3 protein is CASSEGGLSRDRSFYEQYF. The CDR3, as DNA: TGTGCCAGCAGTGAAGGAGGTTTATCGCGGGACAGATCATTTTACGAGCAGTACTTC. V is TRBV6-1 and J is TRBJ2-7, with TRBD1 as a possible D gene (7 bases). The CDR3 has 19 residues. With 1 base removed from V and 4 bases from J, the gap between germline ends came to 26 bases. Germline values: CDR1 MNHNS, CDR2 SASEGT.

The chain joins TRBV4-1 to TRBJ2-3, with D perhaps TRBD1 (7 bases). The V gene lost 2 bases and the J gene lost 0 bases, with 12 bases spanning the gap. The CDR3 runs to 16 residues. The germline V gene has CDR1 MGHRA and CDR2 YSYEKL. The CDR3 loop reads CASSQTRGTSTDTQYF. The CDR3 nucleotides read TGCGCCAGCAGCCAAACCAGGGGGACTAGCACAGATACGCAGTATTTT.

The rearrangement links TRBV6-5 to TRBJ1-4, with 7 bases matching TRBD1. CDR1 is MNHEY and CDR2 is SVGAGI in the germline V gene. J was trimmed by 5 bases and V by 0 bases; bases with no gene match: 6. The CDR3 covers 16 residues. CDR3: CASSYSTEGANEKLFF. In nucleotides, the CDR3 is TGTGCCAGCAGTTACTCGACAGAGGGGGCGAATGAAAAACTGTTTTTT.

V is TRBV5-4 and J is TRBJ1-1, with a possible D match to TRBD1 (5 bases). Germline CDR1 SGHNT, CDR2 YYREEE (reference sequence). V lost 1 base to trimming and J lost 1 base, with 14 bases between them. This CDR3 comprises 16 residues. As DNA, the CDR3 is TGTGCCAGCAGCTTGAGGCAGGGAATAAGGAACACTGAAGCTTTCTTT. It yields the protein CASSLRQGIRNTEAFF. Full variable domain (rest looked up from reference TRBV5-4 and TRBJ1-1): ETGVTQSPTHLIKTRGQQVTLRCSSQSGHNTVSWYQQALGQGPQFIFQYYREEENGRGNFPPRFSGLQFPNYSSELNVNALELDDSALYLCASSLRQGIRNTEAFFGQGTRLTVV.

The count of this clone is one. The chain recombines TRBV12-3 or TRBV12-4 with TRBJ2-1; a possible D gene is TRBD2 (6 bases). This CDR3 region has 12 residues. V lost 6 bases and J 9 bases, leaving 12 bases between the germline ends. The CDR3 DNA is TGTGCCAGCAGGCCCCCGGGAGTTGAGCAGTTCTTC. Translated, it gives CASRPPGVEQFF.

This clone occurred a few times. CDR3 residues: CASSGTTQETQYF. The CDR3, as DNA: TGTGCCAGCAGCGGGACAACCCAAGAGACCCAGTACTTC. This chain links TRBV11-1 with TRBJ2-5; D perhaps matches TRBD1 (6 bases). Looked up from germline, CDR1 is SGHAT and CDR2 is FQDESV (reference sequence). V lost 5 bases and J 1 base, leaving 8 bases between the germline ends. This CDR3 region has 13 residues.

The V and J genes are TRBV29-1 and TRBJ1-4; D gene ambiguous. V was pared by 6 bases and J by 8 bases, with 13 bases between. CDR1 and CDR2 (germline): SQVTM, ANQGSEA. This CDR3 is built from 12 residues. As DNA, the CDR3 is TGCAGCGTGAGGGTGGCGGGAGAAAAACTGTTTTTT. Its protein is CSVRVAGEKLFF.

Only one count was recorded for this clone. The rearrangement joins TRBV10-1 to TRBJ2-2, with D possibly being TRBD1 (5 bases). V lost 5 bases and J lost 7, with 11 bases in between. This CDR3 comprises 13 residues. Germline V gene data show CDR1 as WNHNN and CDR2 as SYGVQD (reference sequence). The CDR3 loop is CASSSDSNGELFF. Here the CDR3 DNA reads TGCGCCAGCAGTTCCGACAGTAACGGGGAGCTGTTTTTT.

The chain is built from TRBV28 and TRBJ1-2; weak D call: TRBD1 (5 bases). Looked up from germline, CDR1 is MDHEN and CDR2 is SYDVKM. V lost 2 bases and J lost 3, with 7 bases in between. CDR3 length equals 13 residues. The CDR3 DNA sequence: TGTGCCAGCAGTTTAGGGGGGGACTATGGCTACACCTTC. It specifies CASSLGGDYGYTF.

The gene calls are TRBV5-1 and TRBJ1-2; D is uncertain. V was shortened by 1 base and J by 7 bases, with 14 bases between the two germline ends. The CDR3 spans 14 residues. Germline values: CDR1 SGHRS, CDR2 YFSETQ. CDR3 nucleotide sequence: TGCGCCAGCAGCTTGACGGGAGTACAAGGTGGCTACACCTTC. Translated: CASSLTGVQGGYTF.

CDR3 DNA: TGTGCCTGGAATTGGGGGACAGAGAACACTGAAGCTTTCTTT. The encoded protein is CAWNWGTENTEAFF. The J gene is TRBJ1-1, the V gene TRBV30; 7 nucleotides align to TRBD1. After removal of 4 bases from V and 1 base from J, the junction contained 6 bases not matched to a gene. The CDR3 runs 14 residues. Germline values: CDR1 GTSNPN, CDR2 SVGIG (reference sequence).

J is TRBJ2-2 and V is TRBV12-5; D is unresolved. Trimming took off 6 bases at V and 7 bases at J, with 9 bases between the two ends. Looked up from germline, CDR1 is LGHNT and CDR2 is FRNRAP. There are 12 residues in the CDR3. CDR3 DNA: TGTGCTAGTGGCCACTCCGGCGGGGAGCTGTTTTTT. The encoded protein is CASGHSGGELFF.

The CDR3, as DNA: TGTGCCAGCAGCAGGACAGGGTCATTGATCAATGAGCAGTTCTTC. This codes for CASSRTGSLINEQFF. The J gene is TRBJ2-1, the V gene TRBV5-6; 8 bases agree with TRBD1. The V gene end was trimmed by 4 bases and the J gene end by 6 bases; junction bases not matched to a gene: 9. The CDR3 is made up of 15 amino acids. Germline V gene lookup returns CDR1 SGHDT and CDR2 YYEEEE.

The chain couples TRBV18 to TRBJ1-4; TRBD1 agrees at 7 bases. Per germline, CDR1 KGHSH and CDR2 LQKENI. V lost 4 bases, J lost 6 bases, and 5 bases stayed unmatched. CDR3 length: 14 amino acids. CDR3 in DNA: TGTGCCAGCTCACTGAGAACAGGGGATGAAAAACTGTTTTTT. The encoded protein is CASSLRTGDEKLFF.

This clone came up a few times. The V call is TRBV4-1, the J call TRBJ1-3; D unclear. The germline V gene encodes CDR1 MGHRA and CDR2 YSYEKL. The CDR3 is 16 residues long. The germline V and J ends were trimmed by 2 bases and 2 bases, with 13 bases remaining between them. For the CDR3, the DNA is TGCGCCAGCAGCCAACGGGAACAACAACCTGGAAACACCATATATTTT. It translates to CASSQREQQPGNTIYF.

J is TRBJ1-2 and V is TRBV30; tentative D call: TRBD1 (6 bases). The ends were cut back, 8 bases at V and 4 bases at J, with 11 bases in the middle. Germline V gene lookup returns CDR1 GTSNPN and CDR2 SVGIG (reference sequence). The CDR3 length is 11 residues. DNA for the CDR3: TGTGCCGGCGGACAGACCTATGGCTACACCTTC. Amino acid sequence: CAGGQTYGYTF.

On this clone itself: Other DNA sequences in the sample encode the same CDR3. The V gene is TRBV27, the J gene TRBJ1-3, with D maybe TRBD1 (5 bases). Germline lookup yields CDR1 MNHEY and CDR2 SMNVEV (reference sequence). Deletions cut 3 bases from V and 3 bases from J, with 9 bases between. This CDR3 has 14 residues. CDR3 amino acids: CASSLRGSGNTIYF. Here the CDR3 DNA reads TGTGCCAGCAGTTTGCGGGGGAGTGGAAACACCATATATTTT.

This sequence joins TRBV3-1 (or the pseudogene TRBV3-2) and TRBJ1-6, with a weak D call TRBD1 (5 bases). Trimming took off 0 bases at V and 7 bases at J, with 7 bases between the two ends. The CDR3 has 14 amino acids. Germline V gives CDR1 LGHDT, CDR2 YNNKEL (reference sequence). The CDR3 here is CASSQEGGNSPLHF. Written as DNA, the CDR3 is TGTGCCAGCAGCCAAGAGGGGGGGAATTCACCCCTCCACTTT.

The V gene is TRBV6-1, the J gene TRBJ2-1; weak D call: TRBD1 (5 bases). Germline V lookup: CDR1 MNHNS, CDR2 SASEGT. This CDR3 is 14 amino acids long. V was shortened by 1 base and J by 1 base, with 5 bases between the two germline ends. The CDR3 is CASSEDRSYNEQFF. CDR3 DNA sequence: TGTGCCAGCAGTGAAGACAGGTCCTACAATGAGCAGTTCTTC.

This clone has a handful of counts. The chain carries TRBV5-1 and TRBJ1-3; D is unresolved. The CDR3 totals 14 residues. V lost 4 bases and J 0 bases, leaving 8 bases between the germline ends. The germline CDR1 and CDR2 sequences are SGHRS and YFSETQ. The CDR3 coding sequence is TGCGCCAGCAGCCGGGAGAGCTCTGGAAACACCATATATTTT. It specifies CASSRESSGNTIYF.

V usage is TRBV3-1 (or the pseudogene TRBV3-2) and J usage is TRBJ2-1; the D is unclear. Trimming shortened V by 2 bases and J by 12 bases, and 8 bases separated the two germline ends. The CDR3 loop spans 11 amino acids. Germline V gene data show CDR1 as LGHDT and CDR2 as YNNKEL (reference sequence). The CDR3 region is CASSQRTLQFF. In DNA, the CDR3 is TGTGCCAGCAGCCAACGAACTTTGCAGTTCTTC.

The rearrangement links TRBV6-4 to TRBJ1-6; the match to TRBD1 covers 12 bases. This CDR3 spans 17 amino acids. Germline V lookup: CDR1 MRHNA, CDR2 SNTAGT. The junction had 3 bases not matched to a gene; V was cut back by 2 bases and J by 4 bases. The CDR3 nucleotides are TGTGCCAGCAGTGACGTGGGACAGGGGGCATATAATTCACCCCTCCACTTT. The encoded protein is CASSDVGQGAYNSPLHF.

DNA of the CDR3: TGTGCCACCAGTGATCCCTTGTCCGGGACTAGCGGGTTGAGCTCCTACAATGAGCAGTTCTTC. It yields the protein CATSDPLSGTSGLSSYNEQFF. The chain couples TRBV24-1 to TRBJ2-1, with 12 nucleotides matching TRBD2. V lost 3 bases, J lost 0 bases, and 14 bases stayed unmatched. Per the germline V gene, CDR1 is KGHDR and CDR2 is SFDVKD. CDR3 length equals 21 residues.

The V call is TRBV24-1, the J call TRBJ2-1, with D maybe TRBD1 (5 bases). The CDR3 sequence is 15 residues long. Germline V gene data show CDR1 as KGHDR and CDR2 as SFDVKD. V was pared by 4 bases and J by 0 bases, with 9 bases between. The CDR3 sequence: CATSDQGASYNEQFF. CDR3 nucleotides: TGTGCCACCAGTGACCAAGGGGCCTCCTACAATGAGCAGTTCTTC.

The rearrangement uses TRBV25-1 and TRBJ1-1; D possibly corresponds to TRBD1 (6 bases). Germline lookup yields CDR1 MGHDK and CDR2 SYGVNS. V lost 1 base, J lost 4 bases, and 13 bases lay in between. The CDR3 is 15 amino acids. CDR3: CASSESDRGGTEAFF. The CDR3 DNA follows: TGTGCCAGCAGTGAATCGGACAGAGGGGGCACTGAAGCTTTCTTT. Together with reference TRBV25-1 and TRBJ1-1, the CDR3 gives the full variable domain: EADIYQTPRYLVIGTGKKITLECSQTMGHDKMYWYQQDPGMELHLIHYSYGVNSTEKGDLSSESTVSRIRTEHFPLTLESARPSHTSQYLCASSESDRGGTEAFFGQGTRLTVV.

This chain's CDR3 is CASSLVPTGDYGYTF. CDR3 coding DNA: TGTGCCAGCAGCTTAGTACCGACAGGGGATTATGGCTACACCTTC. The chain has TRBV11-2 and TRBJ1-2, with 8 positions matching TRBD1. The CDR3 runs 15 residues. Trimming at V came to 1 base and at J to 5 bases, leaving 6 bases not matched to a gene. Germline V CDR1 and CDR2: SGHAT, FQNNGV.

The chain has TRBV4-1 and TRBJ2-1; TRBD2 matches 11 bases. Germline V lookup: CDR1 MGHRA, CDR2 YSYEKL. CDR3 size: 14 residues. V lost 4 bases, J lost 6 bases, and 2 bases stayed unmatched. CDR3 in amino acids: CASSRGLAANEQFF. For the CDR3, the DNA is TGCGCCAGCAGCCGGGGACTAGCGGCCAATGAGCAGTTCTTC.